The rows below give T cell receptor beta chains drawn from one sample of a study of blood T cell repertoires in COVID-19. The method was immunoSEQ multiplex PCR; TCRdb's version includes in-frame clones alone and lacks a portion of them. The table has more than 110,000 clones, roughly 78% seen once. What was sequenced was peripheral blood. These receptors were taken from a man aged 55-75 years with acute or convalescent COVID-19. The CDR3 runs from the conserved cysteine through the conserved F or W. The order of the fields is D gene, V gene, CDR3 protein. D genes are given only for firm matches.

TRBD2,TRBV6-4,CASSQLAGGTDTQYF
TRBD2,TRBV9,CASSVEVAGGPIDTQYF
NA,TRBV3-1/TRBV3-2,CASSPKAGRSNNEQFF
NA,TRBV29-1,CSVRSQFRAYEQYF
TRBD1,TRBV6-1,CASSDPGQGATSFF
NA,TRBV28,CASSLGSRPQHF
TRBD1,TRBV6-2/TRBV6-3,CASSYTGTGGQKLFF
TRBD1,TRBV5-1,CASSLSLGQGTYEQYF
NA,TRBV4-3,CASSQVTSAENTIYF
TRBD1,TRBV6-1,CASSEGGTGLYGYTF
TRBD1,TRBV28,CASGQGDYGYTF
TRBD1,TRBV28,CASLTGNYGYTF
NA,TRBV28,CASSLAVEQFF
NA,TRBV5-1,CASSPRGQQSYEQYF
NA,TRBV4-1,CASSPRSGNEQFF
NA,TRBV19,CASSIGPGTNIQYF
TRBD2,TRBV19,CASSTLAGAGNEQFF
NA,TRBV30,CAWRATNTEAFF
TRBD1,TRBV6-6,CASSSPGTGPYGYTF
TRBD1,TRBV27,CASSATGTGSYEQYF
NA,TRBV21-1,CASSSVGRQGASGELFF
NA,TRBV5-1,CASSSWGSGGAAFF
NA,TRBV28,CASSFPAGGFNEKLFF
NA,TRBV4-1,CASSQEREWSANYGYTF
NA,TRBV6-4,CASGYTEAFF
NA,TRBV9,CASSVAGGTNEKLFF
NA,TRBV28,CASTWGDGYTF
TRBD1,TRBV28,CASSPGRIRQGGNSPLHF
TRBD1,TRBV30,CACRPPDRAYSPLHF
NA,TRBV7-3,CASSPPGVGINEQFF
NA,TRBV9,CASSRGTESTDTQYF
NA,TRBV7-8,CASSPQGWDTEAFF
NA,TRBV10-3,CAISFGGSGNTIYF
TRBD2,TRBV29-1,CSVGSGGKNIQYF
NA,TRBV7-9,CASSGDSYNEQFF
TRBD1,TRBV6-5,CATRRDSGEAFF
TRBD2,TRBV28,CASSLSGLAGLQETQYF
TRBD2,TRBV28,CASSRQGLAGETQYF
NA,TRBV4-2,CASSQDSQPQHF
NA,TRBV3-1/TRBV3-2,CASSQANEQFF
TRBD1,TRBV27,CASSLSTGPNYGYTF
NA,TRBV27,CASSFSEDLNTEAFF
TRBD2,TRBV5-1,CASSSQRGPGETQYF
NA,TRBV5-4,CASSFRENTEAFF
TRBD1,TRBV3-1/TRBV3-2,CASSPPEWTGVYGYTF
TRBD2,TRBV7-2,CASSPTSGGGTDTQYF